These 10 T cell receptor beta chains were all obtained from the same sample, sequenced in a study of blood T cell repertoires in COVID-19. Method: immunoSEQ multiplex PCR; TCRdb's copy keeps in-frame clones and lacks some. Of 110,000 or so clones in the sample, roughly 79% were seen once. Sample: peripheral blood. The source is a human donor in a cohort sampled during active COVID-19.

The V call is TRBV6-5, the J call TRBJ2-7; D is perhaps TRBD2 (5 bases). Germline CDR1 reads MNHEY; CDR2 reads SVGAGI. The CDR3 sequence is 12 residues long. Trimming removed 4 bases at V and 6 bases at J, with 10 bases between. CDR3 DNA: TGTGCCAGCAGTTCTGGTGGACTCGAGCAGTACTTC. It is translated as CASSSGGLEQYF.

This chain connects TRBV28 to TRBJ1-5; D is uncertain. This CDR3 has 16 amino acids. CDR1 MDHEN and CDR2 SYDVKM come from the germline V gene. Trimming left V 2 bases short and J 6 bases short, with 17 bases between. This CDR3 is CASSLRFREGSQPQHF. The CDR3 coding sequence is TGTGCCAGCAGTTTAAGGTTTCGCGAAGGGAGTCAGCCCCAGCATTTT. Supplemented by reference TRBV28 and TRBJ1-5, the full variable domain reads DVKVTQSSRYLVKRTGEKVFLECVQDMDHENMFWYRQDPGLGLRLIYFSYDVKMKEKGDIPEGYSVSREKKERFSLILESASTNQTSMYLCASSLRFREGSQPQHFGDGTRLSIL.

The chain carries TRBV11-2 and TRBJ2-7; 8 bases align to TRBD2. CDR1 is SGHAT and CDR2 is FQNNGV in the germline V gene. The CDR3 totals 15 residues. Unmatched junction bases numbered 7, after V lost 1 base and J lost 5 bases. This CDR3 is CASSLGVSGINEQYF. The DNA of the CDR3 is TGTGCCAGCAGCTTAGGGGTTAGCGGGATCAACGAGCAGTACTTC.

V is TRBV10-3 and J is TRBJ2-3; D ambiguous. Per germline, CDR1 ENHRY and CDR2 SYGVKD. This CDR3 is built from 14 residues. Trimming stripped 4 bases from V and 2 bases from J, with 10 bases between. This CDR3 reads CAISGNTDTDTQYF. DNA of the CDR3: TGTGCCATCAGTGGGAACACAGACACAGATACGCAGTATTTT.

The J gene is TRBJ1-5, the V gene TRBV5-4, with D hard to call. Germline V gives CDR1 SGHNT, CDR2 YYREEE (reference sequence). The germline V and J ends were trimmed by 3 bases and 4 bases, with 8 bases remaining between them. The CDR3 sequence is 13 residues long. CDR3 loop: CASSSDWNQPQHF. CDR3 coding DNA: TGTGCCAGCAGCTCAGACTGGAATCAGCCCCAGCATTTT.

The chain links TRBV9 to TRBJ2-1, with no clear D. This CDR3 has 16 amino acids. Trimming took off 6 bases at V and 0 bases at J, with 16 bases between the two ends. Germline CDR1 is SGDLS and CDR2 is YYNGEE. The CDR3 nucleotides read TGTGCCAGCAACTTCCTACCCATGAGCTCCTACAATGAGCAGTTCTTC. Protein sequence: CASNFLPMSSYNEQFF. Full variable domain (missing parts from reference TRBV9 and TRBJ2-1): DSGVTQTPKHLITATGQRVTLRCSPRSGDLSVYWYQQSLDQGLQFLIQYYNGEERAKGNILERFSAQQFPDLHSELNLSSLELGDSALYFCASNFLPMSSYNEQFFGPGTRLTVL.

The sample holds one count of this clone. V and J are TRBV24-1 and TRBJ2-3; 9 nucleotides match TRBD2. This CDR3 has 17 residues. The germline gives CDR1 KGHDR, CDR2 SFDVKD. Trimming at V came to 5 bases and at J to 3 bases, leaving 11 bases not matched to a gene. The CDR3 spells CATSALPIAGVTDTQYF. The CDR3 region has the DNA TGTGCCACCAGTGCCCTCCCTATAGCGGGAGTTACAGATACGCAGTATTTT.

The chain's CDR3 is CAISVGQGNEKLFF. CDR3 nucleotide sequence: TGTGCCATCAGTGTTGGGCAGGGGAATGAAAAACTGTTTTTT. This chain joins TRBV10-3 and TRBJ1-4, with D perhaps TRBD1 (6 bases). Germline V gives CDR1 ENHRY, CDR2 SYGVKD. The CDR3 has 14 residues. V was pared by 4 bases and J by 5 bases, with 11 bases between.

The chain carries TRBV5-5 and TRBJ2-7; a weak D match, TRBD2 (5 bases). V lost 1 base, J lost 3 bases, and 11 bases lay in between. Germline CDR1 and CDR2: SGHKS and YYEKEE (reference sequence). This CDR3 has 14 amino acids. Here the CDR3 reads CASSLNLDFYEQYF. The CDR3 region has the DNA TGTGCCAGCAGCTTGAACCTGGACTTCTACGAGCAGTACTTC.

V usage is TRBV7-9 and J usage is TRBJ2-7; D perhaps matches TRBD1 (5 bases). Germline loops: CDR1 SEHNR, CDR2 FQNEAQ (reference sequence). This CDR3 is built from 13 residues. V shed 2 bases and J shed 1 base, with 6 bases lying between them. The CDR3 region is CASSLPGSYEQYF. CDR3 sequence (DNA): TGTGCCAGCAGCTTACCAGGGTCCTACGAGCAGTACTTC.